The subject of this entry is one TCR beta chain. Original data processing: Reference gene primer amplification gave nucleated cell count estimates. The repertoire was sequenced with immunoSEQ multiplex PCR; TCRdb's copy has only in-frame clones and lacks some. V and J calls and clone size are as listed in that table; D and trimming were resolved from the DNA. The sample holds about 19,000 clones, approximately 86% seen once. These data belong to a study of blood T cell repertoires in COVID-19. For the study at large: COVID-19 samples, acute and convalescent, were from the United States, Italy and Spain. Sample material is recorded as cDNA or gDNA derived from T cells, B-cell-depleted T cells, or PBMCs.

CDR1 and CDR2 from the germline V gene are LGHNT and FRNRAP. The CDR3 contains 17 residues. The ends lost 1 base at V and 2 bases at J; junction bases unmatched: 7. The specimen sequenced was peripheral blood. The sequence was collected from a human donor in a cohort sampled during active COVID-19. The donor label of this sample is uncertain. The chain is built from TRBV12-5 and TRBJ1-4, with 7 nucleotides matching TRBD1. CDR3 sequence reads: CASGLAAGGRTNEKLFF. In DNA, the CDR3 is TGTGCTAGTGGTTTGGCGGCAGGGGGAAGGACTAATGAAAAACTGTTTTTT.